One T cell receptor beta chain is described in this entry. Which antigen it targets is not known. The input lacks base qualities; no much larger clone sits a single base away. One collaborating source in Seattle enrolled patients during active infection and followed them longitudinally through the course of disease. Whole blood was collected in K2EDTA tubes by collaborating institutions according to the institutions' own protocols. For TCRbeta analysis, collaborators shipped samples as frozen whole blood, isolated PBMCs, or DNA extracted from either of those sample types. This entry is derived from a study of blood T cell repertoires in COVID-19 (dated by TCRdb to the early 2020s). Context from the whole study: The collaborator samples originated in the United States, Italy and Spain and spanned the acute and convalescent phases of COVID-19. The material from the prospective study consisted of cDNA or gDNA derived from T cells, B-cell-depleted T cells, or PBMCs. The dataset comprised deeply sampled blood TCRbeta repertoires from subjects exposed to, actively infected with, or recovered from COVID-19. The repertoires were released in a freely available public database meant as a resource for research on the immune response to SARS-CoV-2. Samples were obtained from the ongoing ImmuneRACE study (first 160 participants) and from some 1,200 subjects provided by 6 global collaborators. The sample metadata nearly always contained a de-identified subject ID, COVID-19 status, age in years and sex. Where HLA class I and class II types were available, the types were taken from metadata supplied by the sample provider, not from assay-based typing.

TCRbeta CDR3 regions were amplified from genomic DNA using the immunoSEQ Assay, a bias-controlled multiplex PCR. Concerning the study's data processing: The number of nucleated cells in each sample was estimated by amplification of reference gene primers within the assay. Sequence reads were collapsed and filtered to measure the absolute abundance of every unique TCRbeta CDR3 rearrangement. For each sample, productive Simpson clonality was calculated as the square root of Simpson's diversity index across productive rearrangements. The source is immuneACCESS, and TCRdb retained only in-frame sequences with V and J called. Part of the clones is not carried over; for the studies checked, unresolved V genes explain less than half of this, and the remainder is unexplained. From that table come the V and J calls and clone size; the DNA was used to work out D and trimming. This sample has around 260,000 clones in its table, and 80% to 90% of those were observed once. The ten largest account for about a tenth of the sample.

Findings and caveats that apply to the study as a whole: The quantity of clinical and demographic metadata differed by source and by participant and was supplied without curation.

The junction carries 14 bases between V and J, which are trimmed by 4 bases and 2 bases respectively. Sequences SGHNT (CDR1) and YYREEE (CDR2) are obtained from the germline V gene (reference sequence). From the cysteine up to the phenylalanine, the CDR3 has a length of 15 residues. Only CDR3 DNA remains: 45 bases, in frame from the first base. The source of this sequence is a woman between 70 and 85 years old with COVID-19, enrolled during active disease. The sample consisted of peripheral blood. The chain is encoded by TRBV5-4 joined to TRBJ2-3, with a weak D call of TRBD2 (6 bases match). The CDR3 region: CASSPRDSVTDTQYF. The nucleotide sequence reads TGTGCCAGCAGCCCCCGGGACTCGGTCACAGATACGCAGTATTTT.